Reported below is one TCR beta chain. There is no known antigen for this receptor. No base quality information exists; no much larger clone differs at one position. The entry originates in a study of identifying expanded T cells in peripheral blood (dated by TCRdb to about 2019). Turning to the overall study: Technical replicates were generated by sequencing separate aliquots of the same genomic DNA pool, with four replicates compared pairwise.

Relative to germline, V is 3 bases shorter and J is 0 bases shorter, with 9 bases between their ends. Including the terminal cysteine and phenylalanine, the CDR3 comprises 15 residues. Only CDR3 DNA is held: 45 bases, read in frame from base 1. From the germline V gene (reference sequence), CDR1 is SEHNR and CDR2 is FQNEAQ. Study-wide conclusions, independent of this receptor: Across all healthy-donor time intervals, the beta-binomial model significantly cut both the number of clones called differentially abundant and the false-positive rate. Between technical replicates the binomial model flagged approximately 1.1 differentially abundant clones, whereas over roughly two weeks the binomial model flagged about 15 and over about 4 weeks 19 to 20. The authors expected biological variance in healthy repertoires might increase further over much longer intervals such as months to years. In all healthy donors, the variance in clone template counts between samples taken two weeks apart rose significantly as total template count increased.

No immune events such as infections were documented for the healthy donors during the collection period. Time-dependent variance in a beta-binomial model of T-cell clone differential abundance was calibrated using healthy-donor blood repertoires as a training cohort. There were 10 healthy donors in the training cohort, of whom 3 were female and 7 were male. An age range of roughly 29 to 65 years, with an average of about 39 years, was recorded for the donors. Whole blood was collected from each healthy donor at three time points spaced around 2 weeks apart and obtained from a commercial supplier. For immunosequencing, genomic DNA was extracted from unsorted whole blood. TCRbeta CDR3 regions were profiled with the immunoSEQ Assay using bias-controlled multiplex PCR amplification of genomic DNA. The paper's data handling went like this. To quantify the absolute abundance of each unique TCRbeta CDR3 region, the sequences were collapsed and filtered. Differential abundance was tested with two models: a binomial (Fisher-equivalent) model and a beta-binomial model that adds time-dependent variance fitted from healthy donors. Any clone with fewer than 5 combined templates was excluded, and a clone was called differentially abundant if its Benjamini-Hochberg FDR was below 0.01. Beta-binomial variance was modeled as a function of total template count across the two samples using the form v = (b*log(k)+a)^2. TCRdb stores this immuneACCESS table with in-frame sequences only. Part of the clones is absent; in the studies checked, under half of the shortfall reflects unresolved V genes, and no reason is known for the rest. The V and J calls and clone size are taken from that table; D and trimming were inferred from the DNA. In this sample the table shows around 94,000 clones, approximately 84% of which occur a single time. Clones ranked in the top ten supply just under 4.5% of the sample.

The sequencing input was blood. The rearranged segments are TRBV7-9 and TRBJ1-3; the D gene is possibly TRBD1, with 6 bases matching. The TCR was taken from a person aged 18 to 70 in good health. This receptor has the CDR3 CASSLGGGSGNTIYF. The DNA sequence reads TGTGCCAGCAGCTTGGGAGGGGGCTCTGGAAACACCATATATTTT. Here the CDR3 is joined to the reference TRBV7-9 and TRBJ1-3 genes, and the full variable domain is: DTGVSQNPRHKITKRGQNVTFRCDPISEHNRLYWYRQTLGQGPEFLTYFQNEAQLEKSRLLSDRFSAERPKGSFSTLEIQRTEQGDSAMYLCASSLGGGSGNTIYFGEGSWLTVV.